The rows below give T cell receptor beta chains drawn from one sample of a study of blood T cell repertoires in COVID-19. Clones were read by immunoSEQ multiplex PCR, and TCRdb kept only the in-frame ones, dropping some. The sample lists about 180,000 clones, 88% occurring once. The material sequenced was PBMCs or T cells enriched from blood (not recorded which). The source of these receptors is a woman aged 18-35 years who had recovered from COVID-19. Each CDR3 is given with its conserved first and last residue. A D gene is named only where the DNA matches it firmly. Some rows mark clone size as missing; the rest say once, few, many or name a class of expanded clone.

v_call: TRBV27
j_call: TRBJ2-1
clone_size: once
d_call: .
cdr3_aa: CASSPIPYNEQFF
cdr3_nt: TGTGCCAGCAGCCCAATCCCCTACAATGAGCAGTTCTTC

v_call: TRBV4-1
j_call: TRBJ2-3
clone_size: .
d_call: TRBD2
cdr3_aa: CASSQGLLAGGPIGTDTQYF
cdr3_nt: TGCGCCAGCAGCCAAGGACTACTAGCGGGGGGCCCTATCGGCACAGATACGCAGTATTTT

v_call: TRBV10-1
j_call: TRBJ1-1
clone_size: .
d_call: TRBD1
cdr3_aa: CASTPGDSDTEAFF
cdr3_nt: TGCGCCAGCACCCCGGGGGACAGTGACACTGAAGCTTTCTTT

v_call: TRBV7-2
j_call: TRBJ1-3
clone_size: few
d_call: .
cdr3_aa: CASSSNSGNTIYF
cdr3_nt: TGTGCCAGCAGCTCCAATTCTGGAAACACCATATATTTT

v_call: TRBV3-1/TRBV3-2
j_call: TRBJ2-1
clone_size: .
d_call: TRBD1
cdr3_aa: CASSPGQGARYEQFF
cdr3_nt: TGTGCCAGCAGCCCTGGACAGGGGGCTAGGTATGAGCAGTTCTTC

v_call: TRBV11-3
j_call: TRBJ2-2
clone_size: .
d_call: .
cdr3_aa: CASSPGQTNTGELFF
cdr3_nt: TGTGCCAGCAGCCCAGGACAGACAAACACCGGGGAGCTGTTTTTT

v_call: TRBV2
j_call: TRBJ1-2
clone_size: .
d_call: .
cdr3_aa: CASSDLQGGGYTF
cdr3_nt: TGTGCCAGCAGTGACCTGCAGGGAGGAGGCTACACCTTC

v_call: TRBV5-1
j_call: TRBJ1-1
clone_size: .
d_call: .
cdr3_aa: CASSLGFFRGGTEAFF
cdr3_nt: TGCGCCAGCAGCTTGGGGTTTTTTAGGGGAGGCACTGAAGCTTTCTTT

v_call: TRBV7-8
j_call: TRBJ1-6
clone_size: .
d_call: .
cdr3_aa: CASSRRDSESPLHF
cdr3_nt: TGTGCCAGCAGCCGCAGGGATTCCGAATCACCCCTCCACTTT

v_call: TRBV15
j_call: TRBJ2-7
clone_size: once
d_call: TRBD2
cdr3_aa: CATSRDGLAGAYEQYF
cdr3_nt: TGTGCCACCAGCAGAGATGGACTAGCGGGGGCCTACGAGCAGTACTTC

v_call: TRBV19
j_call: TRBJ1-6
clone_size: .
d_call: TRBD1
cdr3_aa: CASSRDREDSPLHF
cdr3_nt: TGTGCCAGTAGTAGGGACAGGGAGGATTCACCCCTCCACTTT

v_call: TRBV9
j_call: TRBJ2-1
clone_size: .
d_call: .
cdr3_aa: CASSVGQWEQFF
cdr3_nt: TGTGCCAGCAGCGTCGGACAGTGGGAGCAGTTCTTC

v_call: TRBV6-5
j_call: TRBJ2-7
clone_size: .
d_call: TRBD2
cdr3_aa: CASASSGRAYEQYF
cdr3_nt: TGTGCCAGCGCCTCTAGCGGGCGGGCATACGAGCAGTACTTC

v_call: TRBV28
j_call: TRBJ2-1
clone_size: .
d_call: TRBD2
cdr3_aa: CASSLIGLAEDNEQFF
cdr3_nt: TGTGCCAGCAGTCTTATCGGACTAGCGGAAGACAATGAGCAGTTCTTC

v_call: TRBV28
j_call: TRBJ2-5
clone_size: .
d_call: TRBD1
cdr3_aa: CASSYYRGSETQYF
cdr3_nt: TGTGCCAGCAGTTATTACAGGGGATCGGAGACCCAGTACTTC

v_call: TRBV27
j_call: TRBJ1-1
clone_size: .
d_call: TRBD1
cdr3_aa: CASRPDRGTEAFF
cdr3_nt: TGTGCCAGCAGACCAGACAGGGGGACTGAAGCTTTCTTT

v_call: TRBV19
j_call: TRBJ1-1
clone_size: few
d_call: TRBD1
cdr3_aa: CASSSTGLTEAFF
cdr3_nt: TGTGCCAGTAGTTCGACAGGGCTCACTGAAGCTTTCTTT

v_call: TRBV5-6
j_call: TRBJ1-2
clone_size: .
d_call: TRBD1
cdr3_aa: CASTMTGGMYGYTF
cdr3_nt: TGTGCCAGCACGATGACAGGGGGCATGTATGGCTACACCTTC

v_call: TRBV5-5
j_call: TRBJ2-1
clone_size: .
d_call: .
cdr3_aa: CASSLERVGEQFF
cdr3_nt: TGTGCCAGCAGCCTTGAGAGGGTAGGTGAGCAGTTCTTC

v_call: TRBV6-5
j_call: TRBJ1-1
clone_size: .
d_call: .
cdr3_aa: CASSYAGQRNTEAFF
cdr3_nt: TGTGCCAGCAGTTACGCCGGACAGAGGAACACTGAAGCTTTCTTT